The 18 T cell receptor beta chains below come from one sample, sequenced in a study of blood T cell repertoires in COVID-19. The repertoire was sequenced with immunoSEQ multiplex PCR; TCRdb's copy has only in-frame clones and lacks some. The sample has 300,000 to 400,000 clones; approximately 91% are singletons. Input material: PBMCs or T cells enriched from blood (not recorded which). The receptors come from a man aged 55 to 70 who had recovered from COVID-19.

The genes are TRBV7-2 and TRBJ2-2; 8 bases line up with TRBD2. This CDR3 is 16 amino acids long. Germline V CDR1 and CDR2: SGHTA, FQGNSA. With 6 bases clipped from V and 6 bases from J, the junction kept 12 bases outside the gene matches. The CDR3 bases are TGTGCCAGCAGGCTTTATCCAGCCGGGAGGGCCGGGGAGCTGTTTTTT. It specifies CASRLYPAGRAGELFF.

This clone was observed once. The chain combines TRBV5-1 with TRBJ1-1; TRBD1 matches 7 bases. Germline V CDR1 and CDR2: SGHRS, YFSETQ. The CDR3 spans 13 residues. V shed 5 bases and J 4 bases; nucleotides not matched to a gene: 5. In DNA form, the CDR3 reads TGCGCCAGCAGTATACAGGGGACCACTGAAGCTTTCTTT. It is translated as CASSIQGTTEAFF. The full variable domain, completed using reference TRBV5-1 and TRBJ1-1, is KAGVTQTPRYLIKTRGQQVTLSCSPISGHRSVSWYQQTPGQGLQFLFEYFSETQRNKGNFPGRFSGRQFSNSRSEMNVSTLELGDSALYLCASSIQGTTEAFFGQGTRLTVV.

This chain joins TRBV4-1 and TRBJ2-5; D not certain. The ends were cut back, 0 bases at V and 4 bases at J, with 9 bases in the middle. CDR1 MGHRA and CDR2 YSYEKL come from the germline V gene. The CDR3 is 14 amino acids. The CDR3 region is CASSQDRPRETQYF. CDR3 bases: TGCGCCAGCAGCCAAGATAGACCTAGAGAGACCCAGTACTTC.

The rearrangement joins TRBV27 to TRBJ2-1, with 9 bases lining up with TRBD2. Germline lookup yields CDR1 MNHEY and CDR2 SMNVEV (reference sequence). Trimming removed 1 base from V and 0 bases from J; junction bases left unmatched: 10. The CDR3 has 19 amino acids. The CDR3 loop reads CASSLLGGRARSSYNEQFF. For the CDR3, the DNA is TGTGCCAGCAGTTTATTGGGCGGGAGGGCCAGGAGCTCCTACAATGAGCAGTTCTTC.

This chain joins TRBV25-1 and TRBJ1-4, with 9 bases lining up with TRBD1. With V trimmed by 4 bases and J by 5 bases, 5 bases remained unmatched. Germline-derived CDR1 and CDR2 are MGHDK and SYGVNS. The CDR3 spans 15 residues. The CDR3 DNA follows: TGTGCCAGCAGTGGCCCCGGGACAGGGAATGAAAAACTGTTTTTT. It specifies CASSGPGTGNEKLFF.

V usage is TRBV6-1 and J usage is TRBJ2-7; possibly TRBD2 for D (5 bases). The CDR3 contains 19 residues. Looked up from germline, CDR1 is MNHNS and CDR2 is SASEGT. Trimming took 3 bases from V and 7 from J, leaving 31 bases between them. CDR3 nucleotide sequence: TGTGCCAGCAGTGAGAGCTACCCGGGCAGGACTCTCCTAATTAGGGAGCAGTACTTC. It is translated as CASSESYPGRTLLIREQYF.

The V call is TRBV11-2, the J call TRBJ2-3; D gene ambiguous. Germline CDR1 and CDR2: SGHAT and FQNNGV. The CDR3 consists of 12 residues. Trimming left V 5 bases short and J 0 bases short, with 3 bases between. The CDR3 sequence is CASSRSTDTQYF. In DNA form, the CDR3 reads TGTGCCAGCAGCCGGAGCACAGATACGCAGTATTTT.

This chain connects TRBV4-2 to TRBJ2-5; tentatively, D is TRBD1 (6 bases). Germline lookup yields CDR1 LGHNA and CDR2 YNFKEQ. The CDR3 is 16 residues long. Trimming took 2 bases from V and 4 from J, leaving 17 bases between them. CDR3 coding DNA: TGTGCCAGCAGCCAATCCGGGACCCTAGGGGGAGAGACCCAGTACTTC. As protein: CASSQSGTLGGETQYF.

The chain recombines TRBV9 with TRBJ2-3, with a possible D match to TRBD2 (6 bases). Germline V gene lookup returns CDR1 SGDLS and CDR2 YYNGEE. This CDR3 spans 16 amino acids. V dropped 4 bases and J dropped 3 bases, with 18 bases sitting between them. The CDR3 sequence: CASSPRGAHSTDTQYF. CDR3 DNA: TGTGCCAGCAGCCCTCGCGGGGCGCATTCGACAGATACGCAGTATTTT.

This clone showed up just a few times. The chain uses TRBV2 and TRBJ2-1; TRBD2 agrees at 12 bases. CDR1 is SNHLY and CDR2 is FYNNEI in the germline V gene. Trimming removed 5 bases from V and 7 bases from J; junction bases left unmatched: 6. The CDR3 has 15 amino acids. CDR3 nucleotide sequence: TGTGCCAGCAGTCAGACTAGCGGGAGATCGAATGAGCAGTTCTTC. Protein product: CASSQTSGRSNEQFF. The whole variable domain, filled in from reference TRBV2 and TRBJ2-1, reads EPEVTQTPSHQVTQMGQEVILRCVPISNHLYFYWYRQILGQKVEFLVSFYNNEISEKSEIFDDQFSVERPDGSNFTLKIRSTKLEDSAMYFCASSQTSGRSNEQFFGPGTRLTVL.

This clone was counted a single time. The chain joins TRBV28 to TRBJ2-7; 7 nucleotides line up with TRBD2. This CDR3 has 14 residues. Germline CDR1 reads MDHEN; CDR2 reads SYDVKM. The V gene end was trimmed by 3 bases and the J gene end by 2 bases; junction bases not matched to a gene: 4. The DNA for the CDR3 is TGTGCCAGCAGTTTGCCCAGCGGGGCCTACGAGCAGTACTTC. It encodes CASSLPSGAYEQYF.

The chain carries TRBV6-2 or TRBV6-3 and TRBJ2-1; 8 bases are a match to TRBD1. CDR3 size: 15 residues. J lost 7 bases, V lost 4 bases, and 9 bases had no gene match. Per germline, CDR1 MNHEY and CDR2 SVGEGT. CDR3 DNA sequence: TGTGCCAGCAGTTCAGGACAGGGAGATTGGAATGAGCAGTTCTTC. It is translated as CASSSGQGDWNEQFF.

V is TRBV5-1 and J is TRBJ2-5; 7 bases line up with TRBD1. The CDR3 is 15 residues long. From germline, CDR1 is SGHRS and CDR2 YFSETQ. The ends lost 6 bases at V and 2 bases at J; junction bases unmatched: 10. CDR3 region: CASTLQGQQQETQYF. The DNA of the CDR3 is TGCGCCAGCACCTTACAGGGACAGCAGCAAGAGACCCAGTACTTC. The whole variable domain, filled in from reference TRBV5-1 and TRBJ2-5, reads KAGVTQTPRYLIKTRGQQVTLSCSPISGHRSVSWYQQTPGQGLQFLFEYFSETQRNKGNFPGRFSGRQFSNSRSEMNVSTLELGDSALYLCASTLQGQQQETQYFGPGTRLLVL.

The gene calls are TRBV2 and TRBJ1-5, with TRBD1 as a possible D gene (6 bases). Per the germline V gene, CDR1 is SNHLY and CDR2 is FYNNEI. V was trimmed by 4 bases and J by 1 base, leaving 11 bases between them. There are 15 residues in the CDR3. CDR3 sequence (DNA): TGTGCCAGCAGTGCTGAGACAGGCAGCAATCAGCCCCAGCATTTT. Its protein is CASSAETGSNQPQHF.

V gene TRBV6-5 combines with J gene TRBJ2-7, with 10 bases fitting TRBD2. The germline CDR1 and CDR2 sequences are MNHEY and SVGAGI. Trimming at V came to 4 bases and at J to 3 bases, leaving 6 bases not matched to a gene. The CDR3 is 15 residues long. Written as DNA, the CDR3 is TGTGCCAGCAGTTTTCCTAGCGGGAGTTTCTACGAGCAGTACTTC. It is translated as CASSFPSGSFYEQYF.

The genes are TRBV9 and TRBJ2-1; 11 nucleotides line up with TRBD2. Germline assignment: CDR1 SGDLS and CDR2 YYNGEE. After removal of 0 bases from V and 7 bases from J, the junction contained 9 bases not matched to a gene. This CDR3 comprises 17 residues. CDR3 in DNA: TGTGCCAGCAGCGTAGGCTCTAGCGGGAGGCGGGGGAATGAGCAGTTCTTC. Its translation is CASSVGSSGRRGNEQFF.

This clone appeared once. This chain joins TRBV7-8 and TRBJ2-7; 8 bases match TRBD2. This CDR3 comprises 14 residues. Germline-derived CDR1 and CDR2 are SGHVS and FQNEAQ. After removal of 3 bases from V and 5 bases from J, the junction contained 6 bases not matched to a gene. CDR3 sequence: CASSFYGRADEQYF. The CDR3 DNA is TGTGCCAGCAGCTTTTACGGGAGGGCCGACGAGCAGTACTTC. The full variable domain, rest sourced from reference TRBV7-8 and TRBJ2-7, is GAGVSQSPRYKVAKRGQDVALRCDPISGHVSLFWYQQALGQGPEFLTYFQNEAQLDKSGLPSDRFFAERPEGSVSTLKIQRTQQEDSAVYLCASSFYGRADEQYFGPGTRLTVT.

The V gene is TRBV7-9, the J gene TRBJ1-1; 9 bases map to TRBD1. This CDR3 spans 18 amino acids. Trimming took 5 bases from V and 1 from J; bases not matched to a gene: 14. Per the germline V gene, CDR1 is SEHNR and CDR2 is FQNEAQ (reference sequence). The CDR3 DNA is TGTGCCAGCAGCACCCCGGTGGGACAGGGCAAGAGGAACACTGAAGCTTTCTTT. Protein product: CASSTPVGQGKRNTEAFF.